This record looks at one T cell receptor beta chain sequence and its context. TCRdb keeps only in-frame clones here, not all; method: immunoSEQ multiplex PCR. The data show about 100,000 clones, 89% seen once. These data are taken from a study of OX40 agonist ivuxolimab in advanced cancers. Study at large: The diagnoses of dose-escalation patients were hepatocellular carcinoma, melanoma, renal cell or head and neck cancer. Aged roughly 23 to 90 with a mean of approximately 57 years, they were about 80% male.

Trimming left V 5 bases short and J 5 bases short, with 18 bases between. Looked up from germline, CDR1 is SGHAT and CDR2 is FQNNGV. The CDR3 runs to 15 residues. Autoimmune disease history or systemic immunosuppression barred patients. This receptor was taken from an adult with an advanced solid tumor such as melanoma, head and neck, liver or kidney cancer. Source: CD4+ or CD8+ T cells sorted from blood, taken in a trial of the OX40 agonist ivuxolimab. J is TRBJ2-5 and V is TRBV11-2, with D maybe TRBD2 (7 bases). CDR3 nucleotide sequence: TGTGCCAGCAGCCTAACGGGACAAGCGGGGGAGACCCAGTACTTC. It codes for CASSLTGQAGETQYF.